The entry that follows covers one T cell receptor beta chain sequence. Its specific antigen is unknown. The record has no base qualities; no much larger clone is one base away. Receptors were amplified or captured by the immunoSEQ multiplex PCR assay. Adaptive Biotechnologies carried out high-throughput TCR-beta CDR3 sequencing of genomic DNA for most patients. The authors processed their data as follows. TCR sequencing data for some 19 patients were retrieved from Adaptive's ImmunoSEQ software; three other patients were processed with MiXCR and VDJtools. CDR3 nucleotide sequences shared by donor and recipient were removed because the origin of these sequences could not be assigned. To count as alloreactive, a clone needed at least 2-fold expansion over unstimulated cells and a minimum CFSE-low frequency of 0.002% (template counts) or 0.001% (read counts). Clones were considered mappable if detected in sequenced pre-transplant spleen, lymph node, or MLR CFSE-low populations of the donor or recipient. The cumulative frequency of alloreactive clones was calculated as a percentage of all sequences, weighted by copy number. TCRdb's version of the immuneACCESS table is confined to in-frame rearrangements and falls short of the full clone set. An unresolved V gene accounts for under half of the shortfall where checked; the remainder is of unknown origin. That table furnishes V, J and clone size, whereas the DNA furnished D and trimming. The sample table holds about 57,000 clones, of which about 87% were seen once. The ten biggest clones cover around 1.5% of the sample.

These data come from a study of graft-versus-host responses after intestinal transplantation (dated by TCRdb to the early 2020s). With regard to the full study: The transplants that recipients got were multivisceral, liver-intestinal, or isolated intestinal. Alloreactive clones were identified by sequencing pre-transplant mixed lymphocyte reaction products and comparing them with unstimulated pre-transplant donor and recipient T cells. Rather than going through the commercial service, samples from a few later patients were sequenced in-house on an Illumina MiSeq and processed with MiXCR. Every recipient was given anti-thymocyte globulin induction, then maintenance tacrolimus and steroids for approximately 3 years. After intestinal transplantation, graft-versus-host and host-versus-graft alloreactive T cell clones were followed in the graft, circulation and bone marrow using bulk TCR-beta CDR3 sequencing. A peak of at least 4% donor T cells among recipient peripheral blood mononuclear cells was the definition used for donor T cell macrochimerism. A cohort of approximately 24 intestinal transplant recipients, including one retransplant, was enrolled, and 3 patients lacking pretransplant specimens were excluded.

Blood samples were collected up to 4 times in the first month after transplant and then at least monthly when available. Findings and caveats that apply to the study as a whole: Early after transplant, peak levels of circulating GvH clones were found to be associated with declines in HvG clones. High GvH to HvG T cell clonal ratios were observed in the allografts of patients with donor T cell macrochimerism. The conclusions were limited by the relatively low number and heterogeneity of the intestinal transplant patients. GvH clones turned up in recipient bone marrow, with some appearing earlier in ileal mucosa or blood, a pattern consistent with an intestinal mucosal origin.

This receptor was taken from a human patient who received an intestinal transplant, so some T cells may come from the graft donor. This sample comprised PBMCs, obtained 26 days after transplant.

For the CDR3, the sequence is CASLASYEQYV. The nucleotide sequence is given as TGTGCCAGTCTAGCTTCCTACGAGCAGTACGTC. The receptor chain draws on TRBV28 and TRBJ2-7; the D region possibly corresponds to TRBD2 (5 bases align). The trim is 9 bases for V and 1 base for J, with a gap of 7 bases between the germline ends. Including cysteine and valine, the CDR3 has 11 amino acids. Only the CDR3 portion is preserved as DNA: 33 bases, with reading frame beginning at the first base. CDR1 is given as MDHEN and CDR2 as SYDVKM, both from the germline V gene.